These T cell receptor beta chains were read from a single sample in a study of CD8 T cells in Susac syndrome. TCRdb processed the immunoSEQ multiplex PCR reads anew with MiXCR; each CDR3 protein has one entry. The sample records 150,000 to 200,000 distinct CDR3 sequences, 90% to 95% being singletons. Sequencing was done on a sample of CD4+ T cells from PBMCs. These receptors all stem from a human donor in good health. CDR3s leave out the opening cysteine and the closing phenylalanine or tryptophan.

TRBV29-1	TRBJ1-2	SVEPSGRGGGYT
TRBV3-1	TRBJ1-1	ASSQGGSGAAF
TRBV19	TRBJ1-6	ASNDRVSSPLH
TRBV30	TRBJ2-1	AWSEGQGTYNEQF
TRBV20-1	TRBJ2-7	SARRDYEQY
TRBV20-1	TRBJ2-3	SARADWDTQY
TRBV9	TRBJ1-2	ASSRIGVGNYGYT
TRBV3-1	TRBJ1-2	ASSQVAGTYGYT
TRBV7-2	TRBJ2-7	ASSRDGSYEQY
TRBV3-1	TRBJ2-7	ASSQRGGNEQY
TRBV4-1	TRBJ1-6	ASSRGQGGINDSPLH
TRBV20-1	TRBJ2-1	SARDAGAPHNEQF
TRBV9	TRBJ2-7	ASSVGGQGYEQY
TRBV6-5	TRBJ2-5	ASSYSWGIGETQY
TRBV5-1	TRBJ2-6	ASSGGARANVLT
TRBV2	TRBJ1-1	ASNLSWGTEAF
TRBV29-1	TRBJ1-3	SVAWDGSSGNTIY
TRBV4-3	TRBJ2-1	ASSQAVLAGYLF
TRBV27	TRBJ2-7	ASGYGVSYEQY
TRBV10-3	TRBJ2-4	AISESPSMQDIQY
TRBV2	TRBJ2-1	ASSERGWGYNEQF
TRBV3-1	TRBJ1-5	ASSARGNQPQH
TRBV2	TRBJ1-5	ASSDSQASNQPQH